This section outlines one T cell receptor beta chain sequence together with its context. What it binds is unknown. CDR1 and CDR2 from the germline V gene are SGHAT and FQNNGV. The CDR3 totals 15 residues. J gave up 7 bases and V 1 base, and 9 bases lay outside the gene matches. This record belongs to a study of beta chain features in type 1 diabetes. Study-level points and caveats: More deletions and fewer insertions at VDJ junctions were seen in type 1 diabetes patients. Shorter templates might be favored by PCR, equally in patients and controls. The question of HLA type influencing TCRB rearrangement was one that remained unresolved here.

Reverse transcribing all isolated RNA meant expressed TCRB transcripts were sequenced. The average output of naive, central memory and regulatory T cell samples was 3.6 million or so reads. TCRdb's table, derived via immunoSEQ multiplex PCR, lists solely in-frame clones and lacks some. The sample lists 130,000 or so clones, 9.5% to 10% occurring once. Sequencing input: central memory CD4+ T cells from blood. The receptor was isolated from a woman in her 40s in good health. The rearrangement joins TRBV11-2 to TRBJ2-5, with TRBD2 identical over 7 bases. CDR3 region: CASSLVSASGGTQYF. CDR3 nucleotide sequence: TGTGCCAGCAGCTTAGTTTCGGCTAGCGGAGGGACCCAGTACTTC.